A selection of T cell receptor beta chains follows, all from one sample in a study of blood T cell repertoires in COVID-19. Sequencing was performed with immunoSEQ multiplex PCR; in TCRdb, only in-frame clones are kept and a portion is missing. The sample lists approximately 220,000 clones, roughly 90% occurring once. The sample was PBMCs or T cells enriched from blood (not recorded which). These receptors all come from a woman aged 40 to 55 with acute COVID-19. The CDR3 runs from the conserved cysteine through the conserved F or W. D genes are given only for firm matches. Clone size is shown for a subset of rows, as once, few, many or a class of expanded clone.

size: .; V: TRBV7-2; J: TRBJ2-2; D: TRBD1; DNA: TGTGCCAGCAGCGCCAGACAGGGGGCGCGGACCGGGGAGCTGTTTTTT; CDR3: CASSARQGARTGELFF
size: .; V: TRBV27; J: TRBJ1-4; D: TRBD1; DNA: TGTGCCAGCAGTTTTTATGGGACAGGGAATGAAAAACTGTTTTTT; CDR3: CASSFYGTGNEKLFF
size: few; V: TRBV7-6; J: TRBJ1-3; D: TRBD1; DNA: TGTGCCAGCAGCGAGGCCCAGGACAGGGTGAGCACCATATATTTT; CDR3: CASSEAQDRVSTIYF
size: .; V: TRBV4-1; J: TRBJ1-1; D: .; DNA: TGCGCCAGCAGCCAAGTAACGGGGTTTACTGAAGCTTTCTTT; CDR3: CASSQVTGFTEAFF
size: .; V: TRBV30; J: TRBJ1-2; D: .; DNA: TGTGCCTGGAGTCCGCAGGGCCGTAACTATGGCTACACCTTC; CDR3: CAWSPQGRNYGYTF
size: once; V: TRBV6-1; J: TRBJ1-2; D: .; DNA: TGTGCCAGCAGTGACAGTTTTTATGGCTACACCTTC; CDR3: CASSDSFYGYTF
size: .; V: TRBV14; J: TRBJ1-2; D: .; DNA: TGTGCCAGCAGCCACCGACAGGTTGCCTATGGCTACACCTTC; CDR3: CASSHRQVAYGYTF
size: few; V: TRBV7-9; J: TRBJ1-2; D: .; DNA: TGTGCCAGCAGCTTATATAACTCAGGACTGGTTGGCTACACCTTC; CDR3: CASSLYNSGLVGYTF
size: .; V: TRBV6-2/TRBV6-3; J: TRBJ2-1; D: TRBD1; DNA: TGTGCCAGCAGTTATACCGGGACAGGGGTCCCCCCTCATGTCGACAATGAGCAGTTCTTC; CDR3: CASSYTGTGVPPHVDNEQFF
size: .; V: TRBV20-1; J: TRBJ2-2; D: .; DNA: TGCAGTGCTAGTAGAGGTTTCGCCGGGGAGCTGTTTTTT; CDR3: CSASRGFAGELFF
size: .; V: TRBV7-2; J: TRBJ2-5; D: .; DNA: TGTGCCAGCAGCTTATTGCCCATGAGACTGCAAGAGACCCAGTACTTC; CDR3: CASSLLPMRLQETQYF
size: .; V: TRBV15; J: TRBJ1-2; D: TRBD1; DNA: TGTGCCACCAGCAGAGACGTGGGGACAGGGAGCGGCTACACCTTC; CDR3: CATSRDVGTGSGYTF
size: .; V: TRBV5-4; J: TRBJ2-2; D: .; DNA: TGTGCCAGCAGCCGGGATACGAACACCGGGGAGCTGTTTTTT; CDR3: CASSRDTNTGELFF
size: few; V: TRBV28; J: TRBJ1-5; D: .; DNA: TGTGCCAGCAGGGGGCCATATCAGCCCCAGCATTTT; CDR3: CASRGPYQPQHF
size: .; V: TRBV7-2; J: TRBJ1-2; D: .; DNA: TGTGCCAGCAGCTTAGTTAGTTGGGGGCAATATGGCTACACCTTC; CDR3: CASSLVSWGQYGYTF
size: .; V: TRBV5-1; J: TRBJ2-5; D: TRBD1; DNA: TGCGCCAGCAGACCTAGACAGGGTGGGGAGACCCAGTACTTC; CDR3: CASRPRQGGETQYF
size: .; V: TRBV3-1/TRBV3-2; J: TRBJ1-5; D: .; DNA: TGTGCCAGCAGCCAAAATCTTCTGACAGAGAATCAGCCCCAGCATTTT; CDR3: CASSQNLLTENQPQHF
size: once; V: TRBV5-8; J: TRBJ2-5; D: .; DNA: TGTGCCAGCAGCTTGGGCAGGGTCCAAGAGACCCAGTACTTC; CDR3: CASSLGRVQETQYF
size: .; V: TRBV5-1; J: TRBJ1-1; D: .; DNA: TGCGCCAGCAGCTTGACGAGAGACAGGAATACTGAAGCTTTCTTT; CDR3: CASSLTRDRNTEAFF
size: few; V: TRBV20-1; J: TRBJ2-1; D: TRBD2; DNA: TGCAGTGCTAGTCACCCGGGGGGGCTCAATGAGCAGTTCTTC; CDR3: CSASHPGGLNEQFF
size: .; V: TRBV10-3; J: TRBJ1-6; D: .; DNA: TGTGCCATCAGTGAACAGGGTCCCAATAATTCACCCCTCCACTTT; CDR3: CAISEQGPNNSPLHF
size: .; V: TRBV2; J: TRBJ1-5; D: TRBD1; DNA: TGTGCCAGCAGTGGACAGGGAACTAGCAATCAGCCCCAGCATTTT; CDR3: CASSGQGTSNQPQHF
size: .; V: TRBV12-3/TRBV12-4; J: TRBJ1-1; D: .; DNA: TGTGCCAGCATGGCAGGGGAAAACACTGAAGCTTTCTTT; CDR3: CASMAGENTEAFF
size: .; V: TRBV30; J: TRBJ2-3; D: .; DNA: TGTGCCTGCGCACTGGGGGACAAGAACACAGATACGCAGTATTTT; CDR3: CACALGDKNTDTQYF
size: .; V: TRBV3-1/TRBV3-2; J: TRBJ1-1; D: TRBD1; DNA: TGTGCCAGCAGCCAAGCACAGGGGGGGAGGGCTGAAGCTTTCTTT; CDR3: CASSQAQGGRAEAFF
size: .; V: TRBV7-9; J: TRBJ1-1; D: .; DNA: TGTGCCAGCAGCTCCCGTCTAGGGGAGGGGAACACTGAAGCTTTCTTT; CDR3: CASSSRLGEGNTEAFF
size: .; V: TRBV9; J: TRBJ2-5; D: .; DNA: TGTGCCAGCAGCCTTAGCCCCATCGAGACCCAGTACTTC; CDR3: CASSLSPIETQYF
size: .; V: TRBV4-1; J: TRBJ2-7; D: .; DNA: TGCGCCAGCAGCCAAGTAACAGGTGGGACCTACGAGCAGTACTTC; CDR3: CASSQVTGGTYEQYF
size: .; V: TRBV7-9; J: TRBJ1-2; D: .; DNA: TGTGCCAGCAGCTCGGGGGAAGGAGGTCTTAACTATGGCTACACCTTC; CDR3: CASSSGEGGLNYGYTF
size: .; V: TRBV5-4; J: TRBJ2-2; D: .; DNA: TGTGCCAGCAGCTCCTCAGACAGGTTATGGTACGGCGGGGAGCTGTTTTTT; CDR3: CASSSSDRLWYGGELFF
size: .; V: TRBV6-5; J: TRBJ2-1; D: .; DNA: TGTGCCAGCAGTTACTCGAGTGATGAGCAGTTCTTC; CDR3: CASSYSSDEQFF
size: .; V: TRBV20-1; J: TRBJ2-3; D: .; DNA: TGCAGTGCTAGGATCGGGGATACGCAGTATTTT; CDR3: CSARIGDTQYF
size: .; V: TRBV7-2; J: TRBJ1-4; D: TRBD1; DNA: TGTGCCAGCAGCCGGGACAGGGGGGGATCTAATGAAAAACTGTTTTTT; CDR3: CASSRDRGGSNEKLFF
size: .; V: TRBV11-2; J: TRBJ1-2; D: .; DNA: TGTGCCAGCAGCTCCCACCGGGACCGAATCCTGGGGAGGTTCGGCTACACCTTC; CDR3: CASSSHRDRILGRFGYTF
size: .; V: TRBV4-1; J: TRBJ2-1; D: TRBD2; DNA: TGCGCCAGCAGCCAACTGGGACTAGCGGGGGGCGATGAGCAGTTCTTC; CDR3: CASSQLGLAGGDEQFF
size: .; V: TRBV27; J: TRBJ1-2; D: TRBD1; DNA: TGTGCCAGCAGTTACCGACAGGGGTCCTTCTATGGCTACACCTTC; CDR3: CASSYRQGSFYGYTF
size: .; V: TRBV24-1; J: TRBJ2-3; D: .; DNA: TGTGCCACCAGTGATAGCGGACTTAATACGCAGTATTTT; CDR3: CATSDSGLNTQYF
size: .; V: TRBV9; J: TRBJ2-3; D: TRBD2; DNA: TGTGCCAGCAGCGTAAGCGGGGGACGGGAAGATACGCAGTATTTT; CDR3: CASSVSGGREDTQYF
size: .; V: TRBV6-1; J: TRBJ1-3; D: .; DNA: TGTGCCAGCAGTGAAACCGGGTACGGAAACACCATATATTTT; CDR3: CASSETGYGNTIYF
size: .; V: TRBV5-1; J: TRBJ1-4; D: .; DNA: TGCGCCAGCAGTGAGGGAGTCGGTGAAAAACTGTTTTTT; CDR3: CASSEGVGEKLFF
size: .; V: TRBV5-4; J: TRBJ2-7; D: .; DNA: TGTGCCAGCAGCTTGGCCTTACAGGGTCCCTCGAGCTCCTACGAGCAGTACTTC; CDR3: CASSLALQGPSSSYEQYF
size: .; V: TRBV2; J: TRBJ1-2; D: .; DNA: TGTGCCAGCTTCCAGGATCGTCTCCGTGATGGCTACACCTTC; CDR3: CASFQDRLRDGYTF
size: .; V: TRBV11-2; J: TRBJ1-2; D: .; DNA: TGTGCCAGCAGCTTGGAGATAGACTATGGCTACACCTTC; CDR3: CASSLEIDYGYTF
size: .; V: TRBV6-1; J: TRBJ1-2; D: .; DNA: TGTGCCAGCAGTGAAGACTATCGGGTGGCGGGCTACACCTTC; CDR3: CASSEDYRVAGYTF
size: .; V: TRBV6-5; J: TRBJ2-1; D: TRBD2; DNA: TGTGCCAGCAGTTACTCCGTGACTAGCTGGGTCAATGAGCAGTTCTTC; CDR3: CASSYSVTSWVNEQFF
size: .; V: TRBV13; J: TRBJ1-1; D: .; DNA: TGTGCCAGCAGCGTATCACAGGGAATCGGTGAAGCTTTCTTT; CDR3: CASSVSQGIGEAFF
size: .; V: TRBV9; J: TRBJ2-3; D: TRBD2; DNA: TGTGCCAGCAGCGTACTTAGCGGGGGTCGCACAGATACGCAGTATTTT; CDR3: CASSVLSGGRTDTQYF
size: few; V: TRBV18; J: TRBJ2-2; D: .; DNA: TGTGCCAGCTCACCAGGGGGACTGACGAACACCGGGGAGCTGTTTTTT; CDR3: CASSPGGLTNTGELFF